The next 13 T cell receptor beta chains were all read from a single sample in a study of breast tumors, draining lymph nodes, adjacent tissues. Axillary draining lymph nodes of breast cancer patients supplied the node samples. Via MiXCR, TCRdb re-called the multiplex PCR reads, giving one row per CDR3 protein. The table includes approximately 89,000 distinct CDR3 sequences, over 25% detected once. The sample was axillary lymph node tissue. These receptors all come from a female donor with breast cancer. Some clones in this sample may be carry-over from other donors' samples.

This chain uses TRBV29-1 with TRBJ2-7, with D tentatively TRBD1 (5 bases). This CDR3 region has 12 residues. V gave up 1 base and J gave up 5 bases, with 9 bases separating them. Germline lookup yields CDR1 SQVTM and CDR2 ANQGSEA. The CDR3 DNA reads as TGCAGCGTTGAAGGCCAGGGCCACGAGCAGTACTTC. It is translated as CSVEGQGHEQYF.

V and J are TRBV9 and TRBJ1-4; D is perhaps TRBD1 (5 bases). V lost 3 bases to trimming and J lost 5 bases, with 8 bases between them. This CDR3 is built from 13 residues. Per germline, CDR1 SGDLS and CDR2 YYNGEE. CDR3 residues: CASSGQPNEKLFF. In DNA form, the CDR3 reads TGTGCCAGCAGCGGACAGCCGAATGAAAAACTGTTTTTT.

Turning to this clonotype: A read error may explain this, as a much larger clone is one base away. The chain employs TRBV9 and TRBJ2-3, with 8 nucleotides matching TRBD2. After removal of 3 bases from V and 8 bases from J, the junction contained 14 bases not matched to a gene. The V gene's germline CDR1 is SGDLS and CDR2 YYNGEE. This CDR3 is 16 amino acids long. The CDR3 loop reads CASSEGIAGLGGTQYF. CDR3 nucleotides: TGTGCCAGCAGCGAGGGAATAGCGGGATTGGGAGGTACGCAGTATTTT. The variable domain in full, completed from reference TRBV9 and TRBJ2-3, reads DSGVTQTPKHLITATGQRVTLRCSPRSGDLSVYWYQQSLDQGLQFLIQYYNGEERAKGNILERFSAQQFPDLHSELNLSSLELGDSALYFCASSEGIAGLGGTQYFGPGTRLTVL.

This clonotype showed up many times. This chain joins TRBV4-2 and TRBJ2-5; 8 nucleotides match TRBD2. V was clipped by 3 bases and J by 5 bases; unmatched bases: 8. The CDR3 length is 15 residues. In germline, CDR1 is LGHNA, CDR2 YNFKEQ. This chain's CDR3 is CASSQGTRQGETQYF. In nucleotides, the CDR3 is TGTGCCAGCAGCCAGGGGACTAGGCAGGGGGAGACCCAGTACTTC.

CDR3 sequence reads: CASSVRRGGQPQHF. CDR3 nucleotide sequence: TGTGCCAGTAGTGTACGTCGGGGAGGTCAGCCCCAGCATTTT. The V and J genes are TRBV19 and TRBJ1-5; D gene ambiguous. This CDR3 has 14 amino acids. Germline CDR1 is LNHDA and CDR2 is SQIVND (reference sequence). Trimming took off 5 bases at V and 6 bases at J, with 14 bases between the two ends.

In regard to this clonotype: A much larger clone lies a single base off, so this may be a read error. The chain joins TRBV5-5 to TRBJ2-5; TRBD2 matches 8 bases. Germline V CDR1 and CDR2: SGHKS, YYEKEE (reference sequence). This CDR3 comprises 15 residues. The ends lost 6 bases at V and 4 bases at J; junction bases unmatched: 11. The CDR3 spells CASTPTSASGETQYF. For the CDR3, the DNA is TGTGCCAGCACCCCGACTAGCGCGAGCGGAGAGACCCAGTACTTC.

Regarding this clonotype: It may be a read error: a sequence one base away is much more abundant. V and J are TRBV7-9 and TRBJ1-1; no definite D call. Germline CDR1 is SEHNR and CDR2 is FQNEAQ (reference sequence). This CDR3 region has 14 residues. The CDR3 sequence is CASSWPGPNNEAFF. CDR3 nucleotides: TGTGCCAGCAGCTGGCCCGGGCCAAACAATGAAGCTTTCTTT. Together with reference TRBV7-9 and TRBJ1-1, the CDR3 gives the full variable domain: DTGVSQNPRHKITKRGQNVTFRCDPISEHNRLYWYRQTLGQGPEFLTYFQNEAQLEKSRLLSDRFSAERPKGSFSTLEIQRTEQGDSAMYLCASSWPGPNNEAFFGQGTRLTVV.

V gene TRBV20-1 combines with J gene TRBJ2-5; D may be TRBD1 (7 bases). V lost 5 bases and J 4 bases, leaving 14 bases between the germline ends. Germline V gene sequence: CDR1 DFQATT, CDR2 SNEGSKA (reference sequence). CDR3 length: 13 amino acids. The CDR3 here is CSAPGGQRETQYF. The CDR3, as DNA: TGCAGTGCTCCAGGGGGGCAGAGAGAGACCCAGTACTTC.

The table lists this clonotype with many counts. The V and J genes are TRBV12-3 or TRBV12-4 and TRBJ2-2; 15 nucleotides align to TRBD2. V trimming: 2 bases; J trimming: 4 bases; junction bases outside the gene matches: 8. CDR3 length equals 19 residues. Here the CDR3 DNA reads TGTGCCAGCAGTTTATCATTGGGACTAGCGGGAGGCGGCACCGGGGAGCTGTTTTTT. It yields the protein CASSLSLGLAGGGTGELFF.

This clonotype was detected a few times. It may be a read error: a sequence one base away is much more abundant. The J gene is TRBJ2-1, the V gene TRBV19; 11 positions agree with TRBD2. This CDR3 has 17 amino acids. The germline V gene encodes CDR1 LNHDA and CDR2 SQIVND (reference sequence). The CDR3 spells CASSPWTSGPGGDEQSF. CDR3 DNA sequence: TGTGCCAGTAGTCCCTGGACTAGCGGGCCGGGTGGTGATGAGCAGTCCTTC.

This clonotype was counted at least ten times. This chain links TRBV9 with TRBJ2-1; TRBD1 aligns across 8 bases. The germline V gene encodes CDR1 SGDLS and CDR2 YYNGEE. Trimming at V came to 3 bases and at J to 2 bases, leaving 4 bases not matched to a gene. The CDR3 runs to 15 residues. This chain's CDR3 is CASSAMTGAYNEQFF. Here the CDR3 DNA reads TGTGCCAGCAGCGCAATGACAGGGGCCTACAATGAGCAGTTCTTC. Using reference TRBV9 and TRBJ2-1 for the parts outside the CDR3, the full variable domain is DSGVTQTPKHLITATGQRVTLRCSPRSGDLSVYWYQQSLDQGLQFLIQYYNGEERAKGNILERFSAQQFPDLHSELNLSSLELGDSALYFCASSAMTGAYNEQFFGPGTRLTVL.

Worth noting for this clonotype: A read error may produce the germline difference seen at one junction end. This chain uses TRBV29-1 with TRBJ1-3; D gene uncertain. This CDR3 is 12 amino acids long. Germline V lookup: CDR1 SQVTM, CDR2 ANQGSEA. CDR3 protein: CGAVSSGNTIYF. The CDR3 DNA reads TGCGGCGCAGTTAGCTCTGGAAACACCATATACTTT.

This clonotype was counted once. V usage is TRBV19 and J usage is TRBJ1-2; the match to TRBD1 covers 8 bases. Trimming cost V 10 bases and J 3 bases; bases outside gene matches: 10. Germline lookup yields CDR1 LNHDA and CDR2 SQIVND (reference sequence). This CDR3 has 14 amino acids. The CDR3 is CATTPMTGDYGYTF. As DNA, the CDR3 is TGTGCCACCACACCGATGACAGGGGACTATGGCTACACCTTC.